This T cell receptor beta chain was recovered during a study of T-cell memory formation after mild COVID-19. The V end was cut by 2 bases, the J end by 15 bases, with 19 bases between. In germline, CDR1 is KGHDR, CDR2 SFDVKD. The CDR3 runs 14 residues. Findings of the study overall: Within pre-infection memory, some responding clones were found, suggesting cross-reactive memory joined.

This clonotype was found a few times. Its specificity is not known. TCRdb independently ran MiXCR on the 5' RACE reads; one entry per CDR3 protein. Here the sample spans some 320,000 distinct CDR3 sequences, about 16% being singletons. This sequence was found in a man between 18 and 29 years old who had mild COVID-19 (a few samples of this study predate the infection). Cell type and time point are not known. Sample: PBMCs or a T cell subset sorted from them (not recorded which). The chain joins TRBV24-1 to TRBJ2-1; no clear D. The CDR3 spells CATSDSPSGSKWFF. The DNA of the CDR3 is TGTGCCACCAGTGATTCACCTTCGGGCAGTAAGTGGTTCTTC.